This T cell receptor (beta chain) originates from a study of cytomegalovirus exposure and HLA in healthy donors. Study results and caveats: Cytomegalovirus status was reportedly diagnosed by the classifier with high specificity and sensitivity.

The CDR3 consists of 13 residues. Looked up from germline, CDR1 is SGHRS and CDR2 is YFSETQ. The V gene lost 0 bases and the J gene lost 4 bases, with 5 bases spanning the gap. Measured with immunoSEQ multiplex PCR; TCRdb has only the in-frame clones, and not every one. The repertoire holds some 46,000 clones, with 80% to 95% as singletons. Remarks on this clone: No antigen is known for it.

This clonotype was sampled from a man between 18 and 29 years old in good health and CMV-seronegative. The V gene is TRBV5-1, the J gene TRBJ1-5; D unresolved. Sequencing was done on a sample of PBMCs. CDR3 loop: CASSLVPNQPQHF. The DNA for the CDR3 is TGCGCCAGCAGCTTGGTCCCAAATCAGCCCCAGCATTTT.